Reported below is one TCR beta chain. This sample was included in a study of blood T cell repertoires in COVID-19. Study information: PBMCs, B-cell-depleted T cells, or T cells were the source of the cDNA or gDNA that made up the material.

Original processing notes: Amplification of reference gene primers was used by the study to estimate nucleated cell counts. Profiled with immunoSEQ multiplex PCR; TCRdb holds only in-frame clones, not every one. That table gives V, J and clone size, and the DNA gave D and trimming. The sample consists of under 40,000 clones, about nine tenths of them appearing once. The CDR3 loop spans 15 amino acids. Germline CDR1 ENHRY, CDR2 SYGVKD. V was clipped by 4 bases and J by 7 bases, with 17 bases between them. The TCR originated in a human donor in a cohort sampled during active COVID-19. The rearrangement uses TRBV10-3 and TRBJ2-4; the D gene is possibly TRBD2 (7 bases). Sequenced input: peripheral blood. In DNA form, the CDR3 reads TGTGCCATCAGTGCCCTAGCGGAGGGGGGGAACATTCAGTACTTC. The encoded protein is CAISALAEGGNIQYF.